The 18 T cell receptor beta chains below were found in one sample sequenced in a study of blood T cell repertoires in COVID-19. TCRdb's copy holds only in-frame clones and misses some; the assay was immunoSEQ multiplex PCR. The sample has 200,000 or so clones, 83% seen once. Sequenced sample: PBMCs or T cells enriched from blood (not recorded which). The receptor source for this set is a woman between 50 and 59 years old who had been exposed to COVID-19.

DNA of the CDR3: TGTGCCAGCAGCCCGGGTGCAACTAATGAAAAACTGTTTTTT. It codes for CASSPGATNEKLFF. This chain connects TRBV27 to TRBJ1-4; D not resolved. The V gene lost 6 bases and the J gene lost 0 bases, with 8 bases spanning the gap. CDR3 length: 14 residues. The V gene's germline CDR1 is MNHEY and CDR2 SMNVEV (reference sequence).

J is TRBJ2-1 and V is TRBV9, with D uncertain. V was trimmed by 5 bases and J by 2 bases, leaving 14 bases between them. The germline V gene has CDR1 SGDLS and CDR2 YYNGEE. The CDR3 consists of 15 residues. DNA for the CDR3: TGTGCCAGCAGTGTGGCGCAGGCCCCCTACAATGAGCAGTTCTTC. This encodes CASSVAQAPYNEQFF.

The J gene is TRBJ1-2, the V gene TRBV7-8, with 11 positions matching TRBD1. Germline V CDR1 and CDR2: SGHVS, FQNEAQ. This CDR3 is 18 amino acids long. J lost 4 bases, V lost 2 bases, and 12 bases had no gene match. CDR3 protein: CASSLYLDRGLSPYGYTF. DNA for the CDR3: TGTGCCAGCAGCTTATACTTGGACAGGGGGCTTAGTCCCTATGGCTACACCTTC.

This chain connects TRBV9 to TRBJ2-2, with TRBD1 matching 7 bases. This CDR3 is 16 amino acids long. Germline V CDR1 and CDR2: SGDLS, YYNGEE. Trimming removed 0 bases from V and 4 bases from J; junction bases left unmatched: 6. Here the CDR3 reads CASSVVIGGITGELFF. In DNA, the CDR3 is TGTGCCAGCAGCGTAGTCATAGGGGGCATCACCGGGGAGCTGTTTTTT.

The CDR3 loop is CASNPPGWNYGYTF. As DNA, the CDR3 is TGTGCCAGCAACCCCCCAGGGTGGAACTATGGCTACACCTTC. The V and J genes are TRBV28 and TRBJ1-2; weak D call: TRBD1 (5 bases). The germline V gene has CDR1 MDHEN and CDR2 SYDVKM. Between the trimmed V and J ends, which lost 7 bases and 2 bases, there was a span of 14 bases. The CDR3 extends over 14 amino acids.

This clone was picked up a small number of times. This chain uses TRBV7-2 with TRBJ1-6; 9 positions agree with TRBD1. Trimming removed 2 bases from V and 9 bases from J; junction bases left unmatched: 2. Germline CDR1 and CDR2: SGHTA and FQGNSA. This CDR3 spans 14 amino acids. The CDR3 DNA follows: TGTGCCAGCAGCTTAACAGGGGGCCCTTCACCCCTCCACTTT. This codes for CASSLTGGPSPLHF.

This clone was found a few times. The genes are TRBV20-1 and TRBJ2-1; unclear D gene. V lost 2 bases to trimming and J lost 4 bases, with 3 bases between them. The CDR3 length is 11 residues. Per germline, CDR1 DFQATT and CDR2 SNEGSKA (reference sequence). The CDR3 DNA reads TGCAGTGCTAGACGGTACAATGAGCAGTTCTTC. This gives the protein CSARRYNEQFF.

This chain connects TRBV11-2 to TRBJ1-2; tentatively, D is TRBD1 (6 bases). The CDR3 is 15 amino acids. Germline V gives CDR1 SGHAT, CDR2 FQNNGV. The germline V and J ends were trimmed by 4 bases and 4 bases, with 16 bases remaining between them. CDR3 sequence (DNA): TGTGCCAGCAGCTCCTTTACAGGGATAGGCTATGGCTACACCTTC. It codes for CASSSFTGIGYGYTF.

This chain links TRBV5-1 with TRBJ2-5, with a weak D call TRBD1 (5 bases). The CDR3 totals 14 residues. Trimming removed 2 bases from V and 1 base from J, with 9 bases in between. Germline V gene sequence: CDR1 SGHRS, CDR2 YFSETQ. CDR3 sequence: CASSFDSTQETQYF. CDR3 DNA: TGCGCCAGCAGCTTCGACAGTACCCAAGAGACCCAGTACTTC.

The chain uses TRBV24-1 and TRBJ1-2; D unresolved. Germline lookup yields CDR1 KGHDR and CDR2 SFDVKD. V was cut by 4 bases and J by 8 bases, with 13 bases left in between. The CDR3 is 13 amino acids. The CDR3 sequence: CATSDSPQRGYTF. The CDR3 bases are TGTGCCACCAGTGACTCACCCCAGAGGGGCTACACCTTC.

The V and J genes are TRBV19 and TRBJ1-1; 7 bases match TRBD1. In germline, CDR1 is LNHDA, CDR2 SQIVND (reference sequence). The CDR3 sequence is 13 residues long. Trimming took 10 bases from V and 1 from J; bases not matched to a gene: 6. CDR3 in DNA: TGTGCCACCGCGACAGGGAAGAACACTGAAGCTTTCTTT. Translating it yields CATATGKNTEAFF.

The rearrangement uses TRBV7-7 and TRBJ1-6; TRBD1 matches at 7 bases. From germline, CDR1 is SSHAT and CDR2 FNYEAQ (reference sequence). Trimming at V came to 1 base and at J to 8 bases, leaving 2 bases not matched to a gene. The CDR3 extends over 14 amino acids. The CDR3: CASSLVGGHSPLHF. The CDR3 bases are TGTGCCAGCAGCTTAGTAGGGGGCCATTCACCCCTCCACTTT.

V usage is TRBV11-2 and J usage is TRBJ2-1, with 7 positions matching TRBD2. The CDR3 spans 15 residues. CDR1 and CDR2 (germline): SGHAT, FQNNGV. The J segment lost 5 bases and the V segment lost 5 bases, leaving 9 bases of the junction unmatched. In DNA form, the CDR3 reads TGTGCCAGCAGCCCCAGACTAGCCGCAGACAATGAGCAGTTCTTC. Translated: CASSPRLAADNEQFF. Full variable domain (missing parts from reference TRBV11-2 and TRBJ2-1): EAGVAQSPRYKIIEKRQSVAFWCNPISGHATLYWYQQILGQGPKLLIQFQNNGVVDDSQLPKDRFSAERLKGVDSTLKIQPAKLEDSAVYLCASSPRLAADNEQFFGPGTRLTVL.

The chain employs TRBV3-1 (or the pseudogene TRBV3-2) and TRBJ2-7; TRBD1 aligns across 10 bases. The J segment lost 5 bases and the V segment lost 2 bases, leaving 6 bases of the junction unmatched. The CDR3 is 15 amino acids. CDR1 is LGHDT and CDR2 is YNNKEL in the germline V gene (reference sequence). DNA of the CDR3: TGTGCCAGCAGCCAAAGGACAGGGGGTTTCGACGAGCAGTACTTC. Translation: CASSQRTGGFDEQYF.

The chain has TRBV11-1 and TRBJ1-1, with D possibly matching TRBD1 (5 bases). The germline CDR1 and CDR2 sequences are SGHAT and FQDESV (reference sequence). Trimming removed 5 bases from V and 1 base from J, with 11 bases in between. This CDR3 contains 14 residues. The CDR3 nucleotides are TGTGCCAGCAGCCCAGGGATCCGGAACACTGAAGCTTTCTTT. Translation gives CASSPGIRNTEAFF.

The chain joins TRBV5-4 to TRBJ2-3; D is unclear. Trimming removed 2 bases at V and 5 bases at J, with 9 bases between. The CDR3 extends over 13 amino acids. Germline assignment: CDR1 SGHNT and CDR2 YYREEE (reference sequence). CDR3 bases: TGTGCCAGCAGCTTCTCACGCGGAGATACGCAGTATTTT. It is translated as CASSFSRGDTQYF.

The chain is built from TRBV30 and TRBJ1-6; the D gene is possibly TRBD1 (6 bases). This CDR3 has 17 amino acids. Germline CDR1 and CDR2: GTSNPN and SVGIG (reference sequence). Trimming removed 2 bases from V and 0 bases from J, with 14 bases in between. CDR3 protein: CAWSIKGVSSYNSPLHF. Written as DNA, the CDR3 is TGTGCCTGGAGTATAAAGGGGGTGAGCTCCTATAATTCACCCCTCCACTTT.

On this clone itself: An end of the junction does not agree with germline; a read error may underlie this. Here the CDR3 reads CATSRETVNTGELFF. The CDR3 nucleotides are TGTGCCACCAGCCGAGAGACTGTGAACACCGGGGAGCTGTTTTTT. The V call is TRBV15, the J call TRBJ2-2; D is undetermined. Germline V gene sequence: CDR1 LNHNV, CDR2 YYDKDF (reference sequence). The CDR3 has 15 residues.